Presented here are 20 T cell receptor beta chains from one specimen sequenced in a study of T cells in Graves' hyperthyroidism and ophthalmopathy. TCR beta CDR3 regions were amplified from RNA transcripts. The HTBI set primed first-round TCR CDR3 RT-PCR. TCRdb re-called the multiplex PCR reads through MiXCR, storing one row per CDR3 protein. The sample records about 400,000 distinct CDR3 sequences, roughly 15% being singletons. What was sequenced was blood. All receptors derive from a woman aged 18-29 years with Graves' hyperthyroidism.

On this clonotype: This sequence may be a read error, since a much larger clone differs from it by one base. This likely comes from a read error, as the CDR3 has no conserved phenylalanine or tryptophan at its end. The rearrangement joins TRBV28 to TRBJ1-4; 9 nucleotides agree with TRBD1. The CDR3 spans 14 residues. Trimming took 8 bases from V and 6 from J; bases not matched to a gene: 7. Germline values: CDR1 MDHEN, CDR2 SYDVKM. The CDR3 here is CASRNRGLYEKLFS. DNA for the CDR3: TGTGCCAGCCGAAACAGGGGGCTGTATGAAAAACTGTTTTCT.

The V gene is TRBV7-9, the J gene TRBJ1-6; D ambiguous. The germline V gene encodes CDR1 SEHNR and CDR2 FQNEAQ (reference sequence). The CDR3 has 18 residues. V was pared by 0 bases and J by 0 bases, with 12 bases between. This CDR3 is CASSLAMAGRSYNSPLHF. The CDR3 nucleotides are TGTGCCAGCAGCTTAGCGATGGCCGGGCGCTCCTATAATTCACCCCTCCACTTT. The full variable domain, its missing parts supplied by reference TRBV7-9 and TRBJ1-6, is DTGVSQNPRHKITKRGQNVTFRCDPISEHNRLYWYRQTLGQGPEFLTYFQNEAQLEKSRLLSDRFSAERPKGSFSTLEIQRTEQGDSAMYLCASSLAMAGRSYNSPLHFGNGTRLTVT.

This clonotype was picked up many times. V is TRBV6-2 or TRBV6-3 and J is TRBJ2-1; D might be TRBD2 (6 bases). Germline V gene sequence: CDR1 MNHEY, CDR2 SVGEGT. V was pared by 4 bases and J by 0 bases, with 7 bases between. The CDR3 sequence is 14 residues long. The CDR3 spells CASSSGSSYNEQFF. In DNA, the CDR3 is TGTGCCAGCAGTTCCGGGAGCTCCTACAATGAGCAGTTCTTC.

In its sample, this clonotype was seen many times. The chain uses TRBV27 and TRBJ1-6; TRBD1 aligns across 10 bases. Germline-derived CDR1 and CDR2 are MNHEY and SMNVEV (reference sequence). V was clipped by 0 bases and J by 8 bases; unmatched bases: 1. The CDR3 runs to 15 residues. CDR3 nucleotides: TGTGCCAGCAGTTTATCGGGACAGGGGTATTCACCCCTCCACTTT. Protein: CASSLSGQGYSPLHF.

The rearrangement joins TRBV27 to TRBJ2-3; 14 bases match TRBD2. Germline assignment: CDR1 MNHEY and CDR2 SMNVEV (reference sequence). This CDR3 comprises 15 residues. The V segment lost 10 bases and the J segment 1 base; nucleotides outside the gene matches: 4. The CDR3 DNA is TGTGCCAACGGGGGACTAGCGGGAGGCACAGATACGCAGTATTTT. Translating gives CANGGLAGGTDTQYF.

The V gene is TRBV5-1, the J gene TRBJ1-1; D remains ambiguous. Trimming cost V 0 bases and J 1 base, with 4 bases left between them. Germline CDR1 SGHRS, CDR2 YFSETQ. CDR3 length: 13 amino acids. The CDR3 DNA reads TGCGCCAGCAGCTTGGACGAGAACACTGAAGCTTTCTTT. Residues: CASSLDENTEAFF.

This clonotype was picked up many times. The chain couples TRBV20-1 to TRBJ2-1; D is ambiguous. This CDR3 contains 13 residues. The V and J ends lost 1 base and 0 bases respectively, with 4 bases between them. CDR1 and CDR2 from the germline V gene are DFQATT and SNEGSKA (reference sequence). CDR3 in DNA: TGCAGTGCTAGAGTCCCCTCCTACAATGAGCAGTTCTTC. Translating it yields CSARVPSYNEQFF.

This clonotype was detected ten times or more. The chain has TRBV4-2 and TRBJ1-2; 9 nucleotides match TRBD1. V dropped 0 bases and J dropped 3; count of bases not matched to a gene: 5. Looked up from germline, CDR1 is LGHNA and CDR2 is YNFKEQ. This CDR3 is built from 16 residues. CDR3 protein: CASSQDLHRGHYGYTF. The CDR3 DNA is TGTGCCAGCAGCCAAGATCTCCACAGGGGGCACTATGGCTACACCTTC.

This clonotype has more than one count but fewer than ten. V usage is TRBV9 and J usage is TRBJ2-5; D remains unclear. This CDR3 is 15 amino acids long. The V and J ends lost 2 bases and 3 bases respectively, with 14 bases between them. CDR1 and CDR2 from the germline V gene are SGDLS and YYNGEE. CDR3 sequence: CASSVDDGAKETQYF. CDR3 nucleotide sequence: TGTGCCAGCAGCGTGGATGACGGCGCTAAAGAGACCCAGTACTTC.

This clonotype was observed a handful of times. The rearrangement joins TRBV18 to TRBJ1-2, with D unresolved. CDR3 length: 15 amino acids. V dropped 0 bases and J dropped 8 bases, with 16 bases sitting between them. CDR1 is KGHSH, CDR2 LQKENI, per germline. In nucleotides, the CDR3 is TGTGCCAGCTCACCACCGACTTCAACTCTGGACGGCTACACCTTC. Its protein is CASSPPTSTLDGYTF.

This clonotype occurred many times. The chain couples TRBV7-2 to TRBJ1-1; a possible D gene is TRBD1 (6 bases). V lost 7 bases, J lost 0 bases, and 12 bases lay in between. Germline V gene sequence: CDR1 SGHTA, CDR2 FQGNSA. The CDR3 has 14 residues. CDR3 residues: CASKGQSMNTEAFF. In DNA form, the CDR3 reads TGTGCCAGCAAAGGACAGAGCATGAACACTGAAGCTTTCTTT. Filled out from reference TRBV7-2 and TRBJ1-1, the complete variable domain reads GAGVSQSPSNKVTEKGKDVELRCDPISGHTALYWYRQSLGQGLEFLIYFQGNSAPDKSGLPSDRFSAERTGGSVSTLTIQRTQQEDSAVYLCASKGQSMNTEAFFGQGTRLTVV.

The chain joins TRBV5-1 to TRBJ1-6; the D is unclear. This CDR3 comprises 13 residues. Germline V gene lookup returns CDR1 SGHRS and CDR2 YFSETQ. V was shortened by 2 bases and J by 10 bases, with 10 bases between the two germline ends. This CDR3 reads CASSFSLESPLHF. Written as DNA, the CDR3 is TGCGCCAGCAGCTTCTCACTTGAGTCACCCCTCCACTTT.

This clonotype was seen many times. The CDR3 spells CASTVTGTGGSAFF. The CDR3 DNA reads TGTGCCAGCACCGTGACCGGGACAGGAGGATCGGCTTTCTTT. The chain carries TRBV6-1 and TRBJ1-1; 8 nucleotides agree with TRBD1. V dropped 7 bases and J dropped 11; count of bases not matched to a gene: 15. This CDR3 is built from 14 residues. Germline CDR1 MNHNS, CDR2 SASEGT.

There are many counts of this clonotype. The chain links TRBV28 to TRBJ2-1, with TRBD2 as a possible D gene (6 bases). Trimming stripped 3 bases from V and 0 bases from J, with 9 bases between. The CDR3 runs to 15 residues. CDR1 is MDHEN and CDR2 is SYDVKM in the germline V gene. CDR3 coding DNA: TGTGCCAGCAGTTTCATGGAGGGCTCCTACAATGAGCAGTTCTTC. It is translated as CASSFMEGSYNEQFF.

This clonotype was seen ten or more times. The chain joins TRBV18 to TRBJ1-1, with D possibly matching TRBD1 (5 bases). The CDR3 consists of 13 residues. CDR1 is KGHSH, CDR2 LQKENI, per germline. With 8 bases removed from V and 1 base from J, the gap between germline ends came to 11 bases. CDR3 sequence reads: CASSPGQNTEAFF. The CDR3 bases are TGTGCCAGCAGCCCCGGACAGAACACTGAAGCTTTCTTT.

There are a few counts of this clonotype. The V call is TRBV30, the J call TRBJ1-1; D is possibly TRBD1 (6 bases). The ends were cut back, 6 bases at V and 6 bases at J, with 23 bases in the middle. The V gene's germline CDR1 is GTSNPN and CDR2 SVGIG (reference sequence). The CDR3 has 15 residues. The CDR3 DNA follows: TGTGCCTGCCAGAGAGGGGGACGGATTTTTTCTGAAGCTTTCTTT. It yields the protein CACQRGGRIFSEAFF.

In its sample, this clonotype was seen a few times. A much larger clone is a single base away; this may be a read error. This rearrangement joins TRBV28 to TRBJ1-1; 12 bases fit TRBD1. The CDR3 spans 15 residues. From germline, CDR1 is MDHEN and CDR2 SYDVKM. The V gene end was trimmed by 8 bases and the J gene end by 3 bases; junction bases not matched to a gene: 7. The CDR3 DNA is TGTGCCAGCGGGACAGGGGGCCTAAAGGACACTGAAGCTTTCTTT. Its translation is CASGTGGLKDTEAFF.

The genes are TRBV20-1 and TRBJ2-7; D may correspond to TRBD1 or TRBD2 (5 bases each). The CDR3 runs to 15 residues. The germline CDR1 and CDR2 sequences are DFQATT and SNEGSKA (reference sequence). Trimming left V 6 bases short and J 3 bases short, with 21 bases between. The CDR3 DNA reads as TGCAGTGCCCCTGACCGGGACGCCGGAATCTACGAGCAGTACTTC. Protein: CSAPDRDAGIYEQYF.

This clonotype occurred many times. J is TRBJ2-7 and V is TRBV27; D gene ambiguous. Germline V gene lookup returns CDR1 MNHEY and CDR2 SMNVEV (reference sequence). V dropped 6 bases and J dropped 2 bases, with 14 bases sitting between them. The CDR3 has 14 amino acids. The CDR3 nucleotides are TGTGCCAGCAGCCCTGGCTCGGCGCCCTACGAGCAGTACTTC. Its translation: CASSPGSAPYEQYF.

This clonotype was observed at least ten times. V is TRBV29-1 and J is TRBJ1-1; no firm D call. Trimming stripped 4 bases from V and 1 base from J, with 4 bases between. The CDR3 runs 11 residues. Germline CDR1 reads SQVTM; CDR2 reads ANQGSEA. The CDR3 region is CSVGENTEAFF. CDR3 coding DNA: TGCAGCGTTGGAGAGAACACTGAAGCTTTCTTT.